Below are 9 T cell receptor beta chains sequenced from a single sample in a study of cytomegalovirus exposure and HLA in healthy donors. The PCR contained 60 Vbeta and 13 Jbeta primers. The table came from immunoSEQ multiplex PCR; TCRdb's copy has only in-frame clones and leaves some out. This repertoire shows 90,000 to 150,000 clones, roughly 70% found once; its top ten account for just under 3%. Sequencing was done on a sample of PBMCs. The receptors were gathered from a middle-aged woman in good health and CMV-seropositive.

The chain links TRBV27 to TRBJ2-5; 9 nucleotides agree with TRBD2. In germline, CDR1 is MNHEY, CDR2 SMNVEV (reference sequence). The CDR3 consists of 15 residues. Trimming at V came to 2 bases and at J to 5 bases, leaving 6 bases not matched to a gene. For the CDR3, the DNA is TGTGCCAGCAGTTTACTGGCGGGGGGGCGGGAGACCCAGTACTTC. Translation gives CASSLLAGGRETQYF.

This chain joins TRBV7-9 and TRBJ2-1; TRBD2 aligns across 12 bases. The CDR3 runs to 16 residues. The V gene end was trimmed by 4 bases and the J gene end by 4 bases; junction bases not matched to a gene: 5. Germline V CDR1 and CDR2: SEHNR, FQNEAQ (reference sequence). The CDR3 here is CASSSLLAGGYNEQFF. Here the CDR3 DNA reads TGTGCCAGCAGCTCCCTACTAGCGGGAGGTTACAATGAGCAGTTCTTC.

This chain links TRBV27 with TRBJ2-5, with D possibly matching TRBD1 (5 bases). CDR3 length: 15 residues. In germline, CDR1 is MNHEY, CDR2 SMNVEV (reference sequence). V dropped 6 bases and J dropped 4 bases, with 18 bases sitting between them. The DNA of the CDR3 is TGTGCCAGCAGGTCTAGTAAAAGAAGGGGAGAGACCCAGTACTTC. Amino acids: CASRSSKRRGETQYF.

The CDR3 nucleotides read TGTGCCAGCAGCAAGACTAGCGGGAGTCCTGCGCAGTATTTT. It encodes CASSKTSGSPAQYF. The rearrangement links TRBV7-3 to TRBJ2-3; 12 nucleotides align to TRBD2. The CDR3 contains 14 residues. Germline V gene lookup returns CDR1 SGHTA and CDR2 FQGTGA. V was pared by 5 bases and J by 10 bases, with 7 bases of the junction left unmatched.

The V call is TRBV7-7, the J call TRBJ2-3; 15 bases line up with TRBD2. V lost 6 bases to trimming and J lost 13 bases; unmatched junction nucleotides: 8. Germline loops: CDR1 SSHAT, CDR2 FNYEAQ (reference sequence). The CDR3 sequence is 14 residues long. CDR3 bases: TGTGCCAGCAGTGAAGGGACTAGCGGGGGGCTTAAGTATTTT. Amino acids: CASSEGTSGGLKYF.

This clone was detected only a few times. The chain is built from TRBV5-4 and TRBJ1-3, with D unresolved. Germline loops: CDR1 SGHNT, CDR2 YYREEE (reference sequence). This CDR3 contains 13 residues. V gave up 3 bases and J gave up 4 bases, with 8 bases separating them. The CDR3 reads CASSSGSGNTIYF. CDR3 bases: TGTGCCAGCAGCTCCGGTTCCGGAAACACCATATATTTT.

This sequence joins TRBV19 and TRBJ1-2; 7 bases are shared with TRBD1. The CDR3 contains 12 residues. Germline V CDR1 and CDR2: LNHDA, SQIVND (reference sequence). The junction had 5 bases not matched to a gene; V was cut back by 10 bases and J by 3 bases. This CDR3 reads CATADRDYGYTF. The CDR3 DNA sequence: TGTGCCACCGCCGACAGGGACTATGGCTACACCTTC.

This chain uses TRBV18 with TRBJ1-1; D is perhaps TRBD1 (5 bases). V shed 2 bases and J shed 5 bases, with 15 bases lying between them. Per the germline V gene, CDR1 is KGHSH and CDR2 is LQKENI. This CDR3 contains 15 residues. The CDR3 region is CASSPMGGEGTEAFF. The DNA of the CDR3 is TGTGCCAGCTCACCAATGGGCGGGGAGGGGACTGAAGCTTTCTTT.

This chain links TRBV7-3 with TRBJ2-7; TRBD2 is a possible D gene (6 bases). The length of the CDR3 is 15 residues. CDR1 and CDR2 (germline): SGHTA, FQGTGA. Trimming removed 2 bases from V and 0 bases from J, with 11 bases in between. As DNA, the CDR3 is TGTGCCAGCAGCTTAGCGACGGGGGACTCCTACGAGCAGTACTTC. Translating gives CASSLATGDSYEQYF.